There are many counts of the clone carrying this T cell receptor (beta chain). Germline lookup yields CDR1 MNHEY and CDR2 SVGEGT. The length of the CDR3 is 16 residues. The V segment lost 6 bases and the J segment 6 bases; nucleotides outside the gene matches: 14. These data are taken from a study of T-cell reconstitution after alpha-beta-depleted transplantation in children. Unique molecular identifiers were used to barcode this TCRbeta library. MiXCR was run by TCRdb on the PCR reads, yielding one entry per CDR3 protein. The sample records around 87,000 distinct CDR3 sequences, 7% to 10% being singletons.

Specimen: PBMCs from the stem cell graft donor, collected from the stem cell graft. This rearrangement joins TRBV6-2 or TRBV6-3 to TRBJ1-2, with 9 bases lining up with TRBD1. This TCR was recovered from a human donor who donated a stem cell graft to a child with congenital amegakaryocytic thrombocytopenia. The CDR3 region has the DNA TGTGCCAGCAGCCGCCCCCCGACAGGGGGGAGGAATGGCTACACCTTC. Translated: CASSRPPTGGRNGYTF.